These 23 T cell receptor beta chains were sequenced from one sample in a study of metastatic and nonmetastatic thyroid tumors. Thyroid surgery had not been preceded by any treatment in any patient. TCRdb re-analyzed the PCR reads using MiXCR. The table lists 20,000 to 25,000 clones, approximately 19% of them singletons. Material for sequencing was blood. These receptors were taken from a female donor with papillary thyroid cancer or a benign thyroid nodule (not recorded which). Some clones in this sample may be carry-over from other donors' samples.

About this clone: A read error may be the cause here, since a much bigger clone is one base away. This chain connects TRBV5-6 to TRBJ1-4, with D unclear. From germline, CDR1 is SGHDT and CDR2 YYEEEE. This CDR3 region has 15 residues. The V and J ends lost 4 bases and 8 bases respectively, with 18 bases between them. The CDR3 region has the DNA TGTGCCAGCAGCACCCGGGCCTCCACTGGGGAAAAACTGTTTTTT. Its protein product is CASSTRASTGEKLFF.

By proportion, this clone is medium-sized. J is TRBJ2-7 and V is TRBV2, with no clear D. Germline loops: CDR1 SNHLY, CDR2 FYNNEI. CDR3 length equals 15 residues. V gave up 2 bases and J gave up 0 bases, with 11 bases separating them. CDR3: CASSEIDGSSYEQYF. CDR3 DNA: TGTGCCAGCAGTGAAATTGACGGCAGCTCCTACGAGCAGTACTTC.

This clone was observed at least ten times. Written as DNA, the CDR3 is TGCAGTGCTAGACCGGGACAGGGGGGAAACACCATATATTTT. Translated, it gives CSARPGQGGNTIYF. The chain couples TRBV20-1 to TRBJ1-3, with 10 bases fitting TRBD1. CDR3 length: 14 amino acids. Germline V lookup: CDR1 DFQATT, CDR2 SNEGSKA (reference sequence). Trimming at V came to 2 bases and at J to 4 bases, leaving 2 bases not matched to a gene.

The CDR3 DNA reads TGCGCCAGCAGCGTGGACAGCTCTGGGGCCAACGTCCTGACTTTC. Its translation: CASSVDSSGANVLTF. V and J are TRBV5-1 and TRBJ2-6; a possible D gene is TRBD1 (6 bases). This CDR3 has 15 amino acids. Germline V gene sequence: CDR1 SGHRS, CDR2 YFSETQ. Trimming removed 4 bases from V and 0 bases from J, with 8 bases in between. The entire variable domain, with the rest obtained from reference TRBV5-1 and TRBJ2-6, is as follows: KAGVTQTPRYLIKTRGQQVTLSCSPISGHRSVSWYQQTPGQGLQFLFEYFSETQRNKGNFPGRFSGRQFSNSRSEMNVSTLELGDSALYLCASSVDSSGANVLTFGAGSRLTVL.

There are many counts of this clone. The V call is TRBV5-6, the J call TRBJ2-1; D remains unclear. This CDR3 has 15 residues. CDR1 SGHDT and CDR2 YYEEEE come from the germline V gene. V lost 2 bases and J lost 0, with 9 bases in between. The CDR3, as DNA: TGTGCCAGCAGCTTAGGGATTTACTCCTACAATGAGCAGTTCTTC. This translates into CASSLGIYSYNEQFF.

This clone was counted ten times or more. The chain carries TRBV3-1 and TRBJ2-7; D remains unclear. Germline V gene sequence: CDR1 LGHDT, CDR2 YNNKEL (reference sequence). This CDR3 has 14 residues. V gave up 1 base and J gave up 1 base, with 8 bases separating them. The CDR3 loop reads CASSQGVLSYEQYF. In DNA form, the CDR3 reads TGTGCCAGCAGCCAAGGGGTATTATCCTACGAGCAGTACTTC.

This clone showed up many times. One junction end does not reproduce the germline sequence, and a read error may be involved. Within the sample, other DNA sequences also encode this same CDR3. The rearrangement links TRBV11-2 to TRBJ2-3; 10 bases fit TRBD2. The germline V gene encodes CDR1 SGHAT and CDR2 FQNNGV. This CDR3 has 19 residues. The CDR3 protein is CASSLDGVPGLAGTDTQYF. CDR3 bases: TGCGCCAGCAGCTTAGATGGTGTCCCAGGACTAGCGGGCACAGATACGCAGTATTTT.

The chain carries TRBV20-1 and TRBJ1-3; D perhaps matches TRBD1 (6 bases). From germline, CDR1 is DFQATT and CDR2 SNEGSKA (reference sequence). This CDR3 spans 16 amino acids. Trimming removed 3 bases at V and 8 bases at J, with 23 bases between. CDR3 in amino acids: CSASGGTRGDGDTIYF. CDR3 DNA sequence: TGCAGTGCTAGTGGGGGCACCCGCGGGGACGGAGACACCATATATTTT.

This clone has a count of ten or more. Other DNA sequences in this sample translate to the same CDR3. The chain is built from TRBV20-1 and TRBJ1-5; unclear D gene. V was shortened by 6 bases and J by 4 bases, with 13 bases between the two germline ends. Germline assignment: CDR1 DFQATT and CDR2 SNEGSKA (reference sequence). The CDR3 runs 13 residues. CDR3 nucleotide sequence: TGCAGTGCACAACAAGGAATTAATCAGCCCCAGCATTTT. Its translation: CSAQQGINQPQHF.

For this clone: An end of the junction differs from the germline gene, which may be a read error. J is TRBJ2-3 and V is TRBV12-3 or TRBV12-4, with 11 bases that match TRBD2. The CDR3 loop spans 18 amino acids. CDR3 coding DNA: TGTGCCAGCAGTTTAGTGAGGGGACTAGCGGTCGCGGGAGATACCCAGTATTTT. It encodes CASSLVRGLAVAGDTQYF.

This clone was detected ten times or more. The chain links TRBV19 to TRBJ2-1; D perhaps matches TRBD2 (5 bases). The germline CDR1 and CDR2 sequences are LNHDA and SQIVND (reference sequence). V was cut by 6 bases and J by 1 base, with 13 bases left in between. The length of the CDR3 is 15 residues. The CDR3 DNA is TGTGCCAGTAGGCCACGGGGTGGTTCCTACAATGAGCAGTTCTTC. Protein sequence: CASRPRGGSYNEQFF.

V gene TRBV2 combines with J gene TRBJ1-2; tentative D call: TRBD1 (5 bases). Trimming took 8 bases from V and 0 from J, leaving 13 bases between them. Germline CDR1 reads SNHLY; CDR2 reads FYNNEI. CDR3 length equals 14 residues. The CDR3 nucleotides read TGTGCCAGCGAGAGGGACGTCGCTAACTATGGCTACACCTTC. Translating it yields CASERDVANYGYTF.

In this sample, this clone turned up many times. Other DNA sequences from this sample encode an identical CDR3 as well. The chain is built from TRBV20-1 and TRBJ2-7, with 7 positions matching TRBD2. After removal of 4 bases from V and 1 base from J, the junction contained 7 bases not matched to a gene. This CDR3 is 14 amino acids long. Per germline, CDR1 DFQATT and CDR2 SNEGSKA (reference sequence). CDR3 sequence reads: CSAIGRESSYEQYF. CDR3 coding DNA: TGCAGTGCTATTGGGCGGGAGAGTTCCTACGAGCAGTACTTC.

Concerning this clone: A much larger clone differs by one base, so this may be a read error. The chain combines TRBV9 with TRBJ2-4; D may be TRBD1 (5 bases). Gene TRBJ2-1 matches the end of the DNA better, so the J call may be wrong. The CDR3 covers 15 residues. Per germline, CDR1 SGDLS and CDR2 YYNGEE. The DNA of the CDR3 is TGTGCCAGCAGCGTACAGGGTAATGTAGTCGATGATCAGTTCTTC. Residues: CASSVQGNVVDDQFF.

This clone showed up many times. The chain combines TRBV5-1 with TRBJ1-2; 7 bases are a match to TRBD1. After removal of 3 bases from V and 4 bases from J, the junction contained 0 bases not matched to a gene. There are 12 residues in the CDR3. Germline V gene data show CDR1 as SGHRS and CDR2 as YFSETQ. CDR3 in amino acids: CASSWDSYGYTF. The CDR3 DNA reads TGCGCCAGCAGCTGGGACAGCTATGGCTACACCTTC.

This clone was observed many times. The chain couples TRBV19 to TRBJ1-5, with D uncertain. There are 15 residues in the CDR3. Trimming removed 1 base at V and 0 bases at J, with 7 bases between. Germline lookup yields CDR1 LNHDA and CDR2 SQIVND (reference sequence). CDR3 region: CASSIGPNSNQPQHF. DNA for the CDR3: TGTGCCAGTAGTATAGGTCCAAATAGCAATCAGCCCCAGCATTTT.

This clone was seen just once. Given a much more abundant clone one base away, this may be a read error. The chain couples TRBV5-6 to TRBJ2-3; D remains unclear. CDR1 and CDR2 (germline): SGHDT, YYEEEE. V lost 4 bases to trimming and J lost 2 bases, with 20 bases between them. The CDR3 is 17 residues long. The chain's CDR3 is CASSQVGKWATTDTQYF. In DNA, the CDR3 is TGTGCCAGCAGCCAGGTTGGTAAGTGGGCCACCACAGATACGCAGTATTTT.

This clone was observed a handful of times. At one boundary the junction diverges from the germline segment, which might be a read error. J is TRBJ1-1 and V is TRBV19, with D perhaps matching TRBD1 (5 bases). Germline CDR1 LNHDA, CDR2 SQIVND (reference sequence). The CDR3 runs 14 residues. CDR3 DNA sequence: TGTGCCAGTAGTATTGGGCTCGCGGACACTGAAGCTTTATTT. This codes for CASSIGLADTEALF.

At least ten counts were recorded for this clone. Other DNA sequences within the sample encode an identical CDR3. The CDR3 nucleotides are TGTGCCAGTAGTATAGCCGGGGGAGAGACCTACGAGCAGTACTTC. Residues: CASSIAGGETYEQYF. The chain employs TRBV19 and TRBJ2-7, with a possible D match to TRBD2 (6 bases). CDR1 and CDR2 from the germline V gene are LNHDA and SQIVND (reference sequence). This CDR3 comprises 15 residues. Trimming stripped 1 base from V and 2 bases from J, with 12 bases between.

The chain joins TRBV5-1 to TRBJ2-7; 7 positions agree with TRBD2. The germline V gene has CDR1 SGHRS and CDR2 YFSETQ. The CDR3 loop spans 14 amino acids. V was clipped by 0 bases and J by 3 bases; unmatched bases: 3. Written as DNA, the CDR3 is TGCGCCAGCAGCTTGGATTTAGCGGGCTACGAGCAGTACTTC. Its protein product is CASSLDLAGYEQYF.

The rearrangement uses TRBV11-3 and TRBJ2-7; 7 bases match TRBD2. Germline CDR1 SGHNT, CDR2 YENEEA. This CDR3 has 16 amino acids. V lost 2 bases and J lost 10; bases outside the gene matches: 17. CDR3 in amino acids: CASSLWFGTTPYAQYF. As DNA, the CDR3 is TGTGCCAGCAGCTTATGGTTTGGGACTACGCCCTACGCTCAGTACTTC.

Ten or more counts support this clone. CDR3 nucleotide sequence: TGTGCCAGCAGTGAAGAGACAGGGAGCGGGGAGCTGTTTTTT. It translates to CASSEETGSGELFF. The chain links TRBV6-1 to TRBJ2-2; 7 bases line up with TRBD1. The CDR3 totals 14 residues. CDR1 is MNHNS and CDR2 is SASEGT in the germline V gene. V lost 1 base to trimming and J lost 7 bases; unmatched junction nucleotides: 3.

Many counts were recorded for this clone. CDR3: CASSLGTGAYGYTF. CDR3 nucleotide sequence: TGCGCCAGCAGCCTAGGGACAGGAGCCTATGGCTACACCTTC. The chain employs TRBV5-1 and TRBJ1-2; 8 bases line up with TRBD1. The V gene end was trimmed by 4 bases and the J gene end by 4 bases; junction bases not matched to a gene: 6. The germline CDR1 and CDR2 sequences are SGHRS and YFSETQ. The CDR3 is 14 amino acids.